This T cell receptor (beta chain) was profiled in a study of identical twins. General study findings and limits: Insertions were reduced in abundant cord blood beta clonotypes but not in memory repertoires.

Details on this clonotype: Its antigen is undetermined.

CDR1 MNHEY and CDR2 SVGAGI come from the germline V gene. Trimming shortened V by 2 bases and J by 5 bases, and 10 bases separated the two germline ends. CDR3 length: 14 residues. A universal primer site was incorporated via template switching, and the cDNA contained unique molecular identifiers. MiXCR was run by TCRdb on the 5' RACE reads, yielding one entry per CDR3 protein. The sample carries 210,000 or so distinct CDR3 sequences, 15% to 20% recorded once. These data are also associated with another study on T cells expressing NK-cell markers. In that study: The TCR beta repertoires were obtained from sorted CD3+CD56+NKG2C+, CD3+CD56+NKG2C- and CD3+CD56-NKG2C+ T cells.

The chain recombines TRBV6-5 with TRBJ2-1; possibly TRBD1 or TRBD2 for D (5 bases each). This clonotype was obtained from a woman between 18 and 29 years old in good health. The sequencing input was CD8+ T cells sorted from blood. DNA for the CDR3: TGTGCCAGCAGTTACACCGGGGCCCACAATGAGCAGTTCTTC. It translates to CASSYTGAHNEQFF.